This T cell receptor beta chain stems from a study of blood T cell repertoires in COVID-19. The overall study: Samples taken during acute and convalescent COVID-19 were collected in the United States, Italy and Spain. T cells, B-cell-depleted T cells, or PBMCs supplied cDNA or gDNA.

In the study's own analysis: Amplified reference gene primers provided the basis for estimating nucleated cell counts. Generated by immunoSEQ multiplex PCR, the TCRdb table keeps only in-frame clones and is missing some. For V, J and clone size, that table is used; D and trimming come from the DNA. The sample lists about 71,000 clones, 82% seen once, with approximately 14% in the top ten. The germline V gene has CDR1 LNHNV and CDR2 YYDKDF (reference sequence). This CDR3 comprises 17 residues. Trimming removed 3 bases from V and 5 bases from J, with 17 bases in between. This receptor was obtained from a woman over 75 with acute or convalescent COVID-19. Sequencing was carried out using peripheral blood. The chain links TRBV15 to TRBJ1-6, with D maybe TRBD1 (6 bases). This CDR3 reads CATSSSGTLGNNSPLHF. The CDR3, as DNA: TGTGCCACCAGCAGTTCCGGGACATTGGGAAATAATTCACCCCTCCACTTT.